This T cell receptor (beta chain) originates from a study of T cells in Graves' hyperthyroidism and ophthalmopathy. Study-level points and caveats: Ophthalmopathy stood apart from stable hyperthyroidism in a 13 V-J model.

The germline V gene encodes CDR1 SEHNR and CDR2 FQNEAQ (reference sequence). The CDR3 length is 13 residues. The ends were cut back, 4 bases at V and 5 bases at J, with 12 bases in the middle. It was RNA transcripts that yielded the amplified TCR beta CDR3 regions. HTBI primers drove first-round RT-PCR of the TCR CDR3. TCRdb reprocessed the multiplex PCR reads with MiXCR, giving one entry per CDR3 protein. The table records 500,000 to 650,000 distinct CDR3 sequences, roughly 14% of them present only once. This clonotype occurred many times. What it binds is unknown. Sequences were obtained from blood. The chain has TRBV7-9 and TRBJ2-7; weak D call: TRBD2 (5 bases). This TCR came from a woman in her forties or fifties with Graves' ophthalmopathy. The CDR3 is CASSWSGGNEQYF. DNA for the CDR3: TGTGCCAGCAGCTGGAGTGGAGGAAACGAGCAGTACTTC.